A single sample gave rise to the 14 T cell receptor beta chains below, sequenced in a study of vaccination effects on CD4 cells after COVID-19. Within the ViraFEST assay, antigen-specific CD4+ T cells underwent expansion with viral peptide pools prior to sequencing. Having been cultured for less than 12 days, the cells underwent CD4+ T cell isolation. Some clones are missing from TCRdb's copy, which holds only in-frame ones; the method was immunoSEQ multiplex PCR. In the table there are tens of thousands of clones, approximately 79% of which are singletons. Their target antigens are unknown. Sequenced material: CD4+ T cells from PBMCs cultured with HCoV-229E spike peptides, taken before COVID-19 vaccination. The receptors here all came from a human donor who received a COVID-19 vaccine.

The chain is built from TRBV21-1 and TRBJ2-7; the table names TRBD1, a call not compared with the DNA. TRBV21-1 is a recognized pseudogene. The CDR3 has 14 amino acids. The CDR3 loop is CASSKGLGAQEQYV. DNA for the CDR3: TGTGCCAGCAGCAAAGGGCTGGGGGCGCAAGAGCAGTACGTC.

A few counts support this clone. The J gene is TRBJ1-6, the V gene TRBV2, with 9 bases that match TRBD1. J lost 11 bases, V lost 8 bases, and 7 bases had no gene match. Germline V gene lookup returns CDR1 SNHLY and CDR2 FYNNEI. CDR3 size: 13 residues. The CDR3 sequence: CASGRDRETPLHF. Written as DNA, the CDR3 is TGTGCCAGCGGTAGGGACAGGGAAACACCCCTCCACTTT. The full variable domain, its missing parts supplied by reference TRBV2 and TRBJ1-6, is EPEVTQTPSHQVTQMGQEVILRCVPISNHLYFYWYRQILGQKVEFLVSFYNNEISEKSEIFDDQFSVERPDGSNFTLKIRSTKLEDSAMYFCASGRDRETPLHFGNGTRLTVT.

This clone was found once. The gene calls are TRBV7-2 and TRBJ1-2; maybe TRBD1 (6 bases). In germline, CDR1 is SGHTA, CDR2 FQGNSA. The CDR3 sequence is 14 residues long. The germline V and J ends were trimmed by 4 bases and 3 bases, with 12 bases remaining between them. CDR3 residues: CASSSRQAYYGYTF. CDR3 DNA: TGTGCCAGCAGCTCCCGACAGGCCTACTATGGCTACACCTTC. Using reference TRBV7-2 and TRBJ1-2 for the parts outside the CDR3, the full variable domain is GAGVSQSPSNKVTEKGKDVELRCDPISGHTALYWYRQSLGQGLEFLIYFQGNSAPDKSGLPSDRFSAERTGGSVSTLTIQRTQQEDSAVYLCASSSRQAYYGYTFGSGTRLTVV.

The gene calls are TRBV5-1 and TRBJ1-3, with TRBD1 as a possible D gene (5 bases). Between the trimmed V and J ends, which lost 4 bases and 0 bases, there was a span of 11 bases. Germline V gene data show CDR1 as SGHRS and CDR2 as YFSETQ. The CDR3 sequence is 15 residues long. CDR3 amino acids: CASSKEGFSGNTIYF. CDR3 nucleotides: TGCGCCAGCAGCAAGGAGGGGTTCTCTGGAAACACCATATATTTT.

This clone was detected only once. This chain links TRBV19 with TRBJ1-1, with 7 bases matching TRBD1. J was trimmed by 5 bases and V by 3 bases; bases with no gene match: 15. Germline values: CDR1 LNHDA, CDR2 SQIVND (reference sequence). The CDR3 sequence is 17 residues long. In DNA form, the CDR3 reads TGTGCCAGTAGTATCCTCGGCCTGAAAACAGGGGTGACTGAAGCTTTCTTT. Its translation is CASSILGLKTGVTEAFF.

The CDR3 spells CASSSGKTGRLETQYF. For the CDR3, the DNA is TGTGCCAGCAGCTCAGGAAAGACAGGGCGTTTAGAGACCCAGTACTTC. The chain is built from TRBV5-4 and TRBJ2-5, with TRBD1 matching 7 bases. The J segment lost 4 bases and the V segment lost 3 bases, leaving 12 bases of the junction unmatched. Germline CDR1 reads SGHNT; CDR2 reads YYREEE (reference sequence). This CDR3 region has 16 residues.

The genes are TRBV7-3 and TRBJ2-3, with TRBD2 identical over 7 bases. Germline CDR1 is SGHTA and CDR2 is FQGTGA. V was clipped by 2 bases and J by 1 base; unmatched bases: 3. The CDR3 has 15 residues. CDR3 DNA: TGTGCCAGCAGCTTAGCGGGGGACCGCACAGATACGCAGTATTTT. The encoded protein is CASSLAGDRTDTQYF.

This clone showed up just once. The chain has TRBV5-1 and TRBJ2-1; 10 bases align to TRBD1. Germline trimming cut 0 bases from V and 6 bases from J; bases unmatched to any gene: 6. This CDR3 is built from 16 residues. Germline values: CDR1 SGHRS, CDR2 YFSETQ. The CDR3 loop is CASSLDRDRGRNEQFF. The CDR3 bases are TGCGCCAGCAGCTTGGATCGGGACAGGGGACGCAATGAGCAGTTCTTC.

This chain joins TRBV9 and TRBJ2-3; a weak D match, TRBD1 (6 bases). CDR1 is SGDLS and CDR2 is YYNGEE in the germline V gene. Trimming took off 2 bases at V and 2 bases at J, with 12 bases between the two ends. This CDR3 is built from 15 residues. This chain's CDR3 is CASSVLGTFTDTQYF. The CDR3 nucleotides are TGTGCCAGCAGCGTCCTTGGGACATTCACAGATACGCAGTATTTT.

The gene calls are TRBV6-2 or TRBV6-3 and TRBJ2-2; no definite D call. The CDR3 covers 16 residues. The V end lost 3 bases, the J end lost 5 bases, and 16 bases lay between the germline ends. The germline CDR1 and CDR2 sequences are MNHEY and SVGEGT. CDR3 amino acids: CASSYRLILGTGELFF. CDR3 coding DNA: TGTGCCAGCAGTTATCGGTTAATCTTAGGGACCGGGGAGCTGTTTTTT.

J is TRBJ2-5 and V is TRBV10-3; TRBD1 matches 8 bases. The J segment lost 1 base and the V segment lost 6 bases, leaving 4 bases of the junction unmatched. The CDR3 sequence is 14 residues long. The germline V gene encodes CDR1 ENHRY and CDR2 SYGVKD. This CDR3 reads CAISLDRAQETQYF. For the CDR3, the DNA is TGTGCCATCAGCCTGGACAGGGCCCAAGAGACCCAGTACTTC.

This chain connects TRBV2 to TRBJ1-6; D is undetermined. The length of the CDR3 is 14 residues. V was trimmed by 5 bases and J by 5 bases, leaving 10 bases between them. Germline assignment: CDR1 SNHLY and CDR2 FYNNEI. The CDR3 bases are TGTGCCAGCAGTCTTCAGAGGAATAATTCACCCCTCCACTTT. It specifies CASSLQRNNSPLHF.

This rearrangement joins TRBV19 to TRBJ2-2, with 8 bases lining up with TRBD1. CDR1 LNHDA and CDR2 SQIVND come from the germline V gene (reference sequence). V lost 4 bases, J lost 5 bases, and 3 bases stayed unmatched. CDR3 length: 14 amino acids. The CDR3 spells CASSRQGWTGELFF. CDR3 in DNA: TGTGCCAGTAGTAGACAGGGGTGGACCGGGGAGCTGTTTTTT.

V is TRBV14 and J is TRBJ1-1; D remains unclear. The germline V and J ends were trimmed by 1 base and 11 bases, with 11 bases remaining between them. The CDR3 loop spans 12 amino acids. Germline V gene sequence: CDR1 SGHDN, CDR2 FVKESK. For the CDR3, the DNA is TGTGCCAGCAGCCAAGTCTCAGGACGGGCTTTCTTT. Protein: CASSQVSGRAFF.